Listed below are T cell receptor beta chains from one sample, sequenced in a study of quantifying T cell responses using KT2 cells. In TCRdb, the UMI-ligation and nested PCR reads were re-called with MiXCR into one record per CDR3 protein. The sample includes about 33,000 distinct CDR3 sequences, about a tenth of them seen just once. Sequenced input: PBMCs spiked with cells of the T cell clone KT2. These receptors originate from a human donor. The CDR3 runs from the conserved cysteine through the conserved F or W. D genes are given only for firm matches. Clone size is not always given. Where it is, it says once, few, many or a class for expanded clones.

v_call	d_call	clone_size	j_call	cdr3_nt	cdr3_aa
TRBV24-1	.	few	TRBJ2-1	TGTGCCACCAGTGATTTGAGGGACCGCCCAAATGAGCAGTTCTTC	CATSDLRDRPNEQFF
TRBV4-1	.	few	TRBJ2-1	TGCGCCAGCAGCCTCCTGCCGGCCGGAGGGGATGAGCAGTTCTTC	CASSLLPAGGDEQFF
TRBV3-1	.	few	TRBJ2-2	TGTGCCAGCAGCCAAGACGACGGGGAGCTGTTTTTT	CASSQDDGELFF
TRBV27	TRBD1	many	TRBJ1-1	TGTGCCAGCAGTTTACAGGGGGCCGACGCCACTGAAGCTTTCTTT	CASSLQGADATEAFF
TRBV5-5	.	.	TRBJ1-5	TGTGCCAGCAGCTTGGACGGGTGGAGCAATCAGCCCCAGCATTTT	CASSLDGWSNQPQHF
TRBV18	.	few	TRBJ1-5	TGTGCCAGCTCACCCGGACAGAGGTTCGGGAGCAATCAGCCCCAGCATTTT	CASSPGQRFGSNQPQHF
TRBV20-1	.	.	TRBJ1-3	TGCAGTGCTAGGCCCTTCTCTGGAAACACCATATATTTT	CSARPFSGNTIYF
TRBV2	.	.	TRBJ2-7	TGTGCCAGCACCGAGATCCGGACTGGAGGACACGAGCAGTACTTC	CASTEIRTGGHEQYF
TRBV7-6	.	.	TRBJ2-1	TGTGCCAGCAGCCTCACGGGACTCCCGGGAGAGGGGGAGCAGTTCTTC	CASSLTGLPGEGEQFF
TRBV12-3/TRBV12-4	.	.	TRBJ2-3	TGTGCCAGCAAGGCTATTAACTCCTTCACAGATACGCAGTATTTT	CASKAINSFTDTQYF
TRBV11-2	.	.	TRBJ2-1	TGTGCCAGCAGCTTAGACGGAGGACACTTCAATGAGCAGTTCTTC	CASSLDGGHFNEQFF
TRBV6-1	.	few	TRBJ2-5	TGTGCCAGCAGTGAAGCTAGGGGACCCAGGTCCCAGTACTTC	CASSEARGPRSQYF
TRBV20-1	.	many	TRBJ2-7	TGCAGTGCCTGGTACTCCTACGAGCAGTACTTC	CSAWYSYEQYF
TRBV25-1	.	many	TRBJ1-6	TGTGCCAGCAGTGAATCGGGACGGCGTTCACCCCTCCACTTT	CASSESGRRSPLHF
TRBV7-2	.	many	TRBJ2-7	TGTGCCAGCAGCTTAGGGGCCGGGGCCGAGCAGTACTTC	CASSLGAGAEQYF
TRBV12-3/TRBV12-4	.	many	TRBJ1-2	TGTGCCAGCACTGGAACCAGGGGAGGCTACACCTTC	CASTGTRGGYTF
TRBV11-2	.	few	TRBJ1-2	TGTGCCAGCAGCTCCAACAGAGGAGATAGGGGGGGCTACACCTTC	CASSSNRGDRGGYTF
TRBV6-5	TRBD1	few	TRBJ2-1	TGTGCCAGCAGTTACAACCAGGGGGCTGGCAATGAGCAGTTCTTC	CASSYNQGAGNEQFF
TRBV5-6	.	few	TRBJ2-6	TGTGCCAGCAGCTTCGGTTGGAGCCCCTCTGGGGCCAACGTCCTGACTTTC	CASSFGWSPSGANVLTF
TRBV7-6	.	many	TRBJ1-2	TGTGCCAGCAGCTTAGGGCAGTCTTATGGCTACACCTTC	CASSLGQSYGYTF
TRBV29-1	TRBD2	many	TRBJ2-3	TGCAGCGTTGCCCTAGCGGGAGGCACAGATACGCAGTATTTT	CSVALAGGTDTQYF
TRBV9	TRBD2	.	TRBJ2-5	TGTGCCAGCAGCGAGAGCGGGGGAATCACCCAAGAGACCCAGTACTTC	CASSESGGITQETQYF
TRBV9	TRBD2	once	TRBJ2-1	TGTGCCAGCAGCGTAGAGGCCCCAACACTAGCGTTTGAGCAGTTCTTC	CASSVEAPTLAFEQFF
TRBV29-1	TRBD2	few	TRBJ2-1	TGCAGCGTTAGGGCGGGGGGGTACGATGAGCAGTTCTTC	CSVRAGGYDEQFF
TRBV29-1	.	many	TRBJ1-2	TGCAGCGTTGATAGGGGCGGTGGCTACACCTTC	CSVDRGGGYTF
TRBV5-1	.	few	TRBJ2-4	TGCGCCAGCAGCCCCCGACCCGACAGACAGTTCTCTCTAGCCAAAAACATTCAGTACTTC	CASSPRPDRQFSLAKNIQYF
TRBV7-6	TRBD2	few	TRBJ2-3	TGTGCCAGCAGCTTGACTTCCCAGCGGGAGGAGATAGATACGCAGTATTTT	CASSLTSQREEIDTQYF
TRBV9	TRBD2	.	TRBJ2-5	TGTGCCAGCAGCCCAGGACTAGCTGGGGAGACCCAGTACTTC	CASSPGLAGETQYF
TRBV2	.	few	TRBJ2-5	TGTGCCAGCAGTGAAGGGGGGGTGTACCAAGAGACCCAGTACTTC	CASSEGGVYQETQYF
TRBV29-1	.	many	TRBJ2-3	TGCAGCGTTGAAAAAGGAAGAGGAGATACGCAGTATTTT	CSVEKGRGDTQYF
TRBV11-2	TRBD2	many	TRBJ2-3	TGTGCCAGCAGCTTGAGGGGGAGCGGGAGCGCAGATACGCAGTATTTT	CASSLRGSGSADTQYF
TRBV7-6	.	few	TRBJ2-1	TGTGCCAGCAGCTTACCTAACAATGAGCAGTTCTTC	CASSLPNNEQFF
TRBV5-1	.	many	TRBJ2-1	TGCGCCAGCAGCTTGGCTCCGGTCTCCTACAATGAGCAGTTCTTC	CASSLAPVSYNEQFF
TRBV4-2	TRBD1	medium-sized	TRBJ2-5	TGTGCCAGCAGCCAAGGGACAGGGGGCGCTGAGACCCAGTACTTC	CASSQGTGGAETQYF
TRBV5-1	TRBD1	.	TRBJ1-4	TGCGCCAGCAGCTTGGCTTGGACAGGGACAACTAATGAAAAACTGTTTTTT	CASSLAWTGTTNEKLFF
TRBV11-2	TRBD1	.	TRBJ2-7	TGTGCCAGCAGCTTAGAAATGGGACAGGGTTATAGAGAGCAGTACTTC	CASSLEMGQGYREQYF
TRBV30	.	many	TRBJ2-1	TGTGCCTGGAGTGTGTCAGGGATCGAGCAGTTCTTC	CAWSVSGIEQFF
TRBV4-3	.	.	TRBJ2-1	TGCGCCAGCAGCCAAGATCGCCCGGGGGCATGGAATGAGCAGTTCTTC	CASSQDRPGAWNEQFF
TRBV19	TRBD1	few	TRBJ2-7	TGTGCCAGTAGTACCGGGACAGGGGGCTACGAGCAGTACTTC	CASSTGTGGYEQYF
TRBV7-6	TRBD1	few	TRBJ1-5	TGTGCCAGCAGCCCCCGCGCAGGGGGCGATCAGCCCCAGCATTTT	CASSPRAGGDQPQHF
TRBV7-8	.	.	TRBJ2-3	TGTGCCAGCAGCTCCTTGTGGGAGACCCAGTCAGATACGCAGTATTTT	CASSSLWETQSDTQYF
TRBV29-1	TRBD2	few	TRBJ2-1	TGCAGCGTTGAATCCTGGCTAGCGGCCTACAATGAGCAGTTCTTC	CSVESWLAAYNEQFF
TRBV6-4	TRBD2	few	TRBJ2-1	TGTGCCAGCAGTGACCAGGAGACTAGCGCAAATGAGCAGTTCTTC	CASSDQETSANEQFF
TRBV6-5	.	many	TRBJ1-2	TGTGCCAGCTCCCGGGGCACCAGCCATAACTATGGCTACACCTTC	CASSRGTSHNYGYTF
TRBV14	TRBD2	medium-sized	TRBJ2-1	TGTGCCAGCAGCCAAGTAGCGCTAGCGGGGGGGTTTGAGAGTGGTGAGCAGTTCTTC	CASSQVALAGGFESGEQFF
TRBV4-3	TRBD2	.	TRBJ2-1	TGCGCCAGCAGCCAACTAGCGGCCCAACGGAATGAGCAGTTCTTC	CASSQLAAQRNEQFF
TRBV29-1	.	few	TRBJ1-1	TGCAGCGTTCCCAAGGTCCGTTCAGGGTGGAAAGGAGACACTGAAGCTTTCTTT	CSVPKVRSGWKGDTEAFF
TRBV7-9	TRBD1	many	TRBJ1-2	TGTGCCAGCAGCACCGCGGACAGGGGAAATGGCTACACCTTC	CASSTADRGNGYTF
TRBV2	TRBD2	.	TRBJ2-1	TGTGCCAGCAGTGACCCGGGACTAGCGGTCGATGAGCAGTTCTTC	CASSDPGLAVDEQFF
TRBV7-3	.	many	TRBJ2-1	TGTGCCAGCAGCTTATCCCCAGGCAGGGCAATCAAGTTCTTC	CASSLSPGRAIKFF
TRBV12-3/TRBV12-4	.	many	TRBJ2-2	TGTGCCAGCAGTTTTCGGCGGCGAACTGGCGGGGAGCTGTTTTTT	CASSFRRRTGGELFF
TRBV10-1	.	.	TRBJ1-1	TGCGCCACCCCCGACTGGGACACACAGAGACCGAACACTGAAGCTTTCTTT	CATPDWDTQRPNTEAFF
TRBV6-1	.	.	TRBJ2-7	TGTGCCAGCAGTTATCCGACAGGCTCCTACGAGCAGTACTTC	CASSYPTGSYEQYF
TRBV21-1	.	few	TRBJ2-1	.	CASSKGYKCAQKQGPSNYNEQFF
TRBV7-2	.	few	TRBJ2-1	TGTGCCAGCAGCTTGGACGCTGGCAATGAGCAGTTCTTC	CASSLDAGNEQFF
TRBV2	TRBD1	many	TRBJ1-4	TGTGCCAGCAGTGAAGACAGGGGGAATGAAAAACTGTTTTTT	CASSEDRGNEKLFF
TRBV4-1	TRBD2	.	TRBJ2-3	TGCGCCAGCAGCCAAGAGACTAGCGGGAACACAGATACGCAGTATTTT	CASSQETSGNTDTQYF
TRBV2	.	.	TRBJ1-1	TGTGCCAGCAGTCCTTGGGGCGGAGCTTTCTTT	CASSPWGGAFF
TRBV4-1	.	few	TRBJ1-2	TGCGCCAGCAGCCAAGTTCGAATGGATAACTATGGCTACACCTTC	CASSQVRMDNYGYTF
TRBV4-1	.	many	TRBJ2-1	TGCGCCAGCAGCCAATCCGTATCCTACAATGAGCAGTTCTTC	CASSQSVSYNEQFF